This T cell receptor beta chain was recorded in a study of blood T cell repertoires in COVID-19 (TCRdb year 2020). For the study in its entirety: Collaborator samples came from the United States, Italy and Spain and covered acute and convalescent phases of COVID-19. Subjects who had been exposed to COVID-19, were actively infected with it, or had recovered from it provided the deeply sampled blood TCRbeta repertoires that made up the dataset. Samples were obtained from the ongoing ImmuneRACE study (first 160 participants) and from 1,254 subjects provided by 6 global collaborators. Where HLA class I and class II types were available, the types were taken from metadata supplied by the sample provider, not from assay-based typing. The prospective study material was composed of cDNA or gDNA derived from T cells, B-cell-depleted T cells, or PBMCs. A freely available public database, intended as a resource for researchers studying the immune response to SARS-CoV-2, is where the repertoires were released. Nearly every sample came with metadata listing a de-identified subject ID, COVID-19 status, age in years and sex.

As for this clone: Its cognate antigen has yet to be identified. Base qualities are not at hand, and no much larger clone is one base apart.

Participants in the prospective study were enrolled through a virtual design, were aged about 18 to 100 years, and lived in 24 United States geographic areas. In the prospective study, participants were assigned to cohorts based on the clinical history participants reported in a screening survey and a study questionnaire. Recovered participants in ImmuneRACE Cohort 3 were defined as having two consecutive negative NP/OP PCR tests, clearance from a healthcare professional, or resolution of symptoms. In the prospective study, mobile phlebotomists collected whole blood, serum and a nasopharyngeal or oropharyngeal swab from each participant. Prospective study participants could optionally give additional blood draws and questionnaires over a 2-month period. Before DNA extraction, prospective study blood samples were shipped either frozen or at room temperature. The CDR1 and CDR2 encoded by the germline V gene are KGHSH and LQKENI. At the junction V is shortened by 2 bases and J by 3 bases, with 14 bases in between. The CDR3 has 15 amino acids, counting the end cysteine and phenylalanine. The entry retains the CDR3 DNA only, 45 bases that are in frame from base 1.

General study outcomes and caveats: Clinical and demographic metadata were provided uncurated, with the amount varying by source and participant.

The immunoSEQ Assay, a bias-controlled multiplex PCR, was used to amplify TCRbeta CDR3 regions from genomic DNA. The study's processing was this. The number of nucleated cells in each sample was estimated from the amplification of reference gene primers within the assay. To quantify the absolute abundance of each unique TCRbeta CDR3 rearrangement, sequence reads were collapsed and filtered. For each sample, productive Simpson clonality was calculated as the square root of Simpson's diversity index across productive rearrangements. TCRdb took over this immuneACCESS table, retaining in-frame rearrangements with V and J assigned. Such tables are incomplete; in checked studies, under half of the missing clones stem from an unresolved V gene, and the remainder is unexplained. That table gives V, J and clone size, and the DNA gave D and trimming. For this sample there are 250,000 to 300,000 clones; over 75% appear just once. In total, the top ten clones hold 15% to 17% of the sample.

The chain uses TRBV18 and TRBJ2-7; possibly the D gene is TRBD1, per 6 matching bases. The source is a man younger than 35 who had recovered from COVID-19. The sequencing sample was made of PBMCs or T cells enriched from blood (not recorded which). For the CDR3, the sequence is CASSPGDEQGYEQYF. The DNA sequence reads TGTGCCAGCTCACCAGGCGATGAACAGGGCTACGAGCAGTACTTC.